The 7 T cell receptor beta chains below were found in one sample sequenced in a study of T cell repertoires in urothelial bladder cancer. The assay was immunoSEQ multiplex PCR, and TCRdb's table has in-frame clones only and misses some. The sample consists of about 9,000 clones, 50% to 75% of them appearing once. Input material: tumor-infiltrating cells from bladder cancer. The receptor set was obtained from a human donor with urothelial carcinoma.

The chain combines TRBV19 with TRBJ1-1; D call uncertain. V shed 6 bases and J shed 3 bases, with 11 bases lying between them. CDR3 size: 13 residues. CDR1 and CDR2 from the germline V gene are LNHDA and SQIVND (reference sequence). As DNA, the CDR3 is TGTGCCAGTAGCTCACAGACCCACACTGAAGCTTTCTTT. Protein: CASSSQTHTEAFF.

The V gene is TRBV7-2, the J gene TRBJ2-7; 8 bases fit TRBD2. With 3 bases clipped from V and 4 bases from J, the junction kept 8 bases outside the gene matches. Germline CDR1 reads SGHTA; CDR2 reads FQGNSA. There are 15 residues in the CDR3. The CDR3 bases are TGTGCCAGCAGCTTCGGGAGCGGGGGCTTATACGAGCAGTACTTC. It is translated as CASSFGSGGLYEQYF.

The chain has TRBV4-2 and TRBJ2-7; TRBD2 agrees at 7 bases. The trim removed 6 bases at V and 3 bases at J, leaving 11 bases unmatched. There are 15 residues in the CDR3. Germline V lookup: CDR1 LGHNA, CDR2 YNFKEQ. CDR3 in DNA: TGTGCCAGCAGAGATGTCCTGGGGGGGGTCTACGAGCAGTACTTC. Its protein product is CASRDVLGGVYEQYF.

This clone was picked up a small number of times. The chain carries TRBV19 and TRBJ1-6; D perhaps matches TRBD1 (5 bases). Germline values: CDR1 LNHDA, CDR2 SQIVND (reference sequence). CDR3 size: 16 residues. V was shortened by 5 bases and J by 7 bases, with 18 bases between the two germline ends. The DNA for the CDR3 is TGTGCCAGTAGTTTAGGGGTGAGAGAGGCCAATTCACCCCTCCACTTT. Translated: CASSLGVREANSPLHF.

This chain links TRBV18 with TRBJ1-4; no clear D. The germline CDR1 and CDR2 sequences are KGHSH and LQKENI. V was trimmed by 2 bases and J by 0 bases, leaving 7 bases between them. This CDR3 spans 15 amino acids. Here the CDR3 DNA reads TGTGCCAGCTCACCATTTTCTGCAACTAATGAAAAACTGTTTTTT. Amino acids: CASSPFSATNEKLFF.

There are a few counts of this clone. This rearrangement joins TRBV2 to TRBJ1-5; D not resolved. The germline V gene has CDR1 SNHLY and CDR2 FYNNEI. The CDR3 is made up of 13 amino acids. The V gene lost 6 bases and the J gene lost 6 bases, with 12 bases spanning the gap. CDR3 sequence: CASSSDKTQPQHF. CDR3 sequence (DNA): TGTGCCAGCAGCTCAGACAAGACTCAGCCCCAGCATTTT.

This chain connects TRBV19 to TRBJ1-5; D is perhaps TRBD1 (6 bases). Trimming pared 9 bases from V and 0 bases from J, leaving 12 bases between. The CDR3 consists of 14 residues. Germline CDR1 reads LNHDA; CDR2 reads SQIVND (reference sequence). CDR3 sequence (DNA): TGTGCCAGCACAGGGATGTATAGCAATCAGCCCCAGCATTTT. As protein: CASTGMYSNQPQHF.